The T cell receptor (beta chain) described here comes from a study of CD8 T cells in ankylosing spondylitis. This clonotype has at least ten counts. Its antigen is currently unknown. Libraries of TCR beta came from quantitative 5'-RACE with molecular barcodes. MiXCR was run by TCRdb on the 5' RACE reads, yielding one entry per CDR3 protein. The table includes around 94,000 distinct CDR3 sequences, about 9% detected once. The V gene's germline CDR1 is DFQATT and CDR2 SNEGSKA (reference sequence). The CDR3 loop spans 16 amino acids. The V end was cut by 0 bases, the J end by 3 bases, with 18 bases between. Study-wide points: Earlier literature documents some of the motif variants in reactive arthritis synovial fluid and blood. CD8+ cells made up the disease-linked clones, which were relatively rare in peripheral blood. It appeared that ankylosing spondylitis blood was characterized by a TCR beta motif of eight highly homologous variants. Clones linked to disease were reported to show significant enrichment in matched ankylosing spondylitis synovial fluid.

The TCR sequence derives from a male donor with ankylosing spondylitis. The genes are TRBV20-1 and TRBJ2-7; possibly TRBD1 or TRBD2 for D (5 bases each). Sequenced: blood, either unsorted or a sorted T cell fraction (not recorded which). The CDR3 is CSAREKRQGHYYEQYF. DNA of the CDR3: TGCAGTGCTAGAGAGAAGCGGCAGGGCCATTACTACGAGCAGTACTTC.